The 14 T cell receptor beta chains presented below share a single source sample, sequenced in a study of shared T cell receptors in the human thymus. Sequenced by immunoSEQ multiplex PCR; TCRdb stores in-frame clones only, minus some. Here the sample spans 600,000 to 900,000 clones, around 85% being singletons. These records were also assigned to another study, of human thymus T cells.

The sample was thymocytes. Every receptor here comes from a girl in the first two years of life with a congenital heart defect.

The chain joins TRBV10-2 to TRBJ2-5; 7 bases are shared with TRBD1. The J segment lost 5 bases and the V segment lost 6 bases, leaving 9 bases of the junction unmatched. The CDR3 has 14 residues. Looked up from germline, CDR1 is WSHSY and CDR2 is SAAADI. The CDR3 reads CASRHRGRVETQYF. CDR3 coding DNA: TGCGCCAGCAGACACAGGGGAAGGGTTGAGACCCAGTACTTC.

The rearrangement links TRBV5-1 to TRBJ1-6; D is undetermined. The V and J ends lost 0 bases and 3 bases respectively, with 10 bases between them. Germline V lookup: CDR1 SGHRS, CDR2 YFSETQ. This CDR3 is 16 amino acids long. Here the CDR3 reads CASSLDGGRYNSPLHF. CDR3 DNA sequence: TGCGCCAGCAGCTTGGATGGCGGCCGCTATAATTCACCCCTCCACTTT. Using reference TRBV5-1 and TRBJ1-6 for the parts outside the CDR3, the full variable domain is KAGVTQTPRYLIKTRGQQVTLSCSPISGHRSVSWYQQTPGQGLQFLFEYFSETQRNKGNFPGRFSGRQFSNSRSEMNVSTLELGDSALYLCASSLDGGRYNSPLHFGNGTRLTVT.

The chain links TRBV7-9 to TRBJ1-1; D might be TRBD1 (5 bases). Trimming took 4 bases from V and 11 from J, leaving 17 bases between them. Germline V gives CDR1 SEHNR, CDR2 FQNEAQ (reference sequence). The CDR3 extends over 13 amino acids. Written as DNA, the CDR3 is TGTGCCAGCAGCTCGAATTCAGGGAAAGGGGCTTTCTTT. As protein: CASSSNSGKGAFF.

In DNA form, the CDR3 reads TGCGCCAGCAGCTTGGGACTAGCGGGGGCTCTAAAGAACACCGGGGAGCTGTTTTTT. Amino acids: CASSLGLAGALKNTGELFF. The genes are TRBV5-1 and TRBJ2-2, with 12 nucleotides matching TRBD2. CDR1 is SGHRS and CDR2 is YFSETQ in the germline V gene. This CDR3 has 19 residues. The trim removed 0 bases at V and 1 base at J, leaving 7 bases unmatched.

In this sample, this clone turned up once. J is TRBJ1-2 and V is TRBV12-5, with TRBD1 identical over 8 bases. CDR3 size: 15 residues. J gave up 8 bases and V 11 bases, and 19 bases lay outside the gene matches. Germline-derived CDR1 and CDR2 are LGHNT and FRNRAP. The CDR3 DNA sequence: TGTGCTCATCCGAGATTTCACAGGGGGAGGTTGGGCTACACCTTC. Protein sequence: CAHPRFHRGRLGYTF.

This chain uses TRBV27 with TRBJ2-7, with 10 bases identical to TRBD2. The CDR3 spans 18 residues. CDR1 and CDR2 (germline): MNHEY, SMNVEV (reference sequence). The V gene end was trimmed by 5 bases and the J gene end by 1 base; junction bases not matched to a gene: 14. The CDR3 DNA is TGTGCCAGCAGTCCACCCTACTCGACTAGCGGGTTTTCCTACGAGCAGTACTTC. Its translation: CASSPPYSTSGFSYEQYF.

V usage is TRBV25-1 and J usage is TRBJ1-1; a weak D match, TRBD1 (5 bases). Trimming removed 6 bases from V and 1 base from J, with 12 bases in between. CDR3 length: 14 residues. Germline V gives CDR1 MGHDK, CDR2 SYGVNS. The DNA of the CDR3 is TGTGCCAGCAGGTCAGGGTATTGGAACACTGAAGCTTTCTTT. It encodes CASRSGYWNTEAFF.

The CDR3 is CSVDGRGNGYTF. The DNA for the CDR3 is TGCAGCGTTGATGGCAGGGGAAATGGCTACACCTTC. The chain has TRBV29-1 and TRBJ1-2; D might be TRBD1 (6 bases). V lost 3 bases, J lost 6 bases, and 11 bases lay in between. Germline lookup yields CDR1 SQVTM and CDR2 ANQGSEA. The CDR3 totals 12 residues.

CDR3 loop: CASSLEEPKTGQEGIGSPYEQYF. CDR3 nucleotide sequence: TGTGCCAGCAGCTTAGAGGAGCCGAAGACGGGACAGGAAGGAATTGGGTCACCCTACGAGCAGTACTTC. This chain joins TRBV7-4 and TRBJ2-7; 8 nucleotides line up with TRBD1. From germline, CDR1 is SGHVT and CDR2 SQSDAQ. The CDR3 is 23 amino acids. Trimming cost V 1 base and J 2 bases; bases outside gene matches: 28.

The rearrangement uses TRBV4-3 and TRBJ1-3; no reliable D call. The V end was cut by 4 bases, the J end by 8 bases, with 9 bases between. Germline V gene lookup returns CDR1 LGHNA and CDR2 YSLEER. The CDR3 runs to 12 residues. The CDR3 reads CASSPSRDTIYF. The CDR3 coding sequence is TGCGCCAGCAGCCCCTCCCGGGACACCATATATTTT.

The CDR3 DNA sequence: TGCAGCGTTGAGTTGAATAGCGGGGGGGCGGAAAACATTCAGTACTTC. Its translation is CSVELNSGGAENIQYF. The chain is built from TRBV29-1 and TRBJ2-4, with 11 bases fitting TRBD2. This CDR3 spans 16 amino acids. Germline V gene sequence: CDR1 SQVTM, CDR2 ANQGSEA. V gave up 3 bases and J gave up 5 bases; unmatched junction bases: 9.

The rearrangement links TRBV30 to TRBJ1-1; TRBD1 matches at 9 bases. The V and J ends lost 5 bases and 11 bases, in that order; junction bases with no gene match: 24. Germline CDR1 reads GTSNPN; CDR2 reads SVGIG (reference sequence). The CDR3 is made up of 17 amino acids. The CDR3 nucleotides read TGTGCCTGGTGCCGGTACCCTCGACAGGGGGAGTTGGTGCGTGCTTTCTTT. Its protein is CAWCRYPRQGELVRAFF.

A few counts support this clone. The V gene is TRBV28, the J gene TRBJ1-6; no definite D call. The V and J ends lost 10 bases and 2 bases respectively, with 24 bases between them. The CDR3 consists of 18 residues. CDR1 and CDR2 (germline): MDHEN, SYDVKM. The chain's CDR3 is CATSVRQVLKPYNSPLHF. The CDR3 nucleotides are TGTGCCACCTCAGTTAGGCAGGTTCTCAAACCCTATAATTCACCCCTCCACTTT.

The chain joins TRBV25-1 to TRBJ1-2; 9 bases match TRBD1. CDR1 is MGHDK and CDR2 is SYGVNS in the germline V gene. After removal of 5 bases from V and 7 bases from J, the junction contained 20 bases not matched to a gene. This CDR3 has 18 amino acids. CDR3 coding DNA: TGTGCCAGCAGTCCCCCCGGGACAGGGATAGATTGGATGCGTGGCTACACCTTC. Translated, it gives CASSPPGTGIDWMRGYTF.